Shown below are 23 T cell receptor beta chains from a single sample sequenced in a study of T cells in Graves' hyperthyroidism and ophthalmopathy. Amplified TCR beta CDR3 regions derived from RNA transcripts. First-round RT-PCR of the TCR CDR3 relied on the HTBI primer set. Via MiXCR, TCRdb re-called the multiplex PCR reads, giving one row per CDR3 protein. The top ten hold about 25% of the sample, which has 280,000 or so distinct CDR3 sequences, less than 30% seen once. Material: blood. These receptors were taken from a man aged 40-49 years with Graves' hyperthyroidism that later progressed to Graves' ophthalmopathy.

This clonotype was picked up many times. The chain links TRBV29-1 to TRBJ1-2; D is uncertain. Germline CDR1 and CDR2: SQVTM and ANQGSEA. V was clipped by 7 bases and J by 0 bases, with 12 bases between them. This CDR3 has 13 amino acids. DNA for the CDR3: TGCAGCGCCGAGGCGGTCTCTAACTATGGCTACACCTTC. This codes for CSAEAVSNYGYTF.

This clonotype has a count of ten or more. This chain links TRBV7-2 with TRBJ2-2; D is ambiguous. Trimming removed 3 bases from V and 1 base from J, with 9 bases in between. CDR1 is SGHTA, CDR2 FQGNSA, per germline. This CDR3 contains 15 residues. The CDR3 region has the DNA TGTGCCAGCAGCTTCGGCGTATTGAACACCGGGGAGCTGTTTTTT. Protein sequence: CASSFGVLNTGELFF.

The chain recombines TRBV6-5 with TRBJ1-5; possible D gene TRBD1, 6 bases. V lost 2 bases to trimming and J lost 6 bases, with 8 bases between them. The CDR3 length is 13 residues. CDR1 is MNHEY, CDR2 SVGAGI, per germline. The CDR3 sequence is CASSYQGSQPQHF. The CDR3 DNA reads TGTGCCAGCAGTTACCAGGGGAGTCAGCCCCAGCATTTT.

This clonotype has at least ten counts. The chain combines TRBV10-3 with TRBJ1-1, with D tentatively TRBD1 (5 bases). Germline V gives CDR1 ENHRY, CDR2 SYGVKD. Trimming pared 5 bases from V and 2 bases from J, leaving 12 bases between. This CDR3 contains 14 residues. In nucleotides, the CDR3 is TGTGCCATCAGTCGCCAGGGACCTAACACTGAAGCTTTCTTT. Amino acids: CAISRQGPNTEAFF.

This chain uses TRBV11-3 with TRBJ2-5, with 8 nucleotides matching TRBD1. The CDR3 spans 15 residues. J lost 2 bases, V lost 7 bases, and 9 bases had no gene match. Germline assignment: CDR1 SGHNT and CDR2 YENEEA. CDR3 DNA sequence: TGTGCCAGCAATTTCGGACAGGGATCTCAAGAGACCCAGTACTTC. The encoded protein is CASNFGQGSQETQYF. The full variable domain, completed using reference TRBV11-3 and TRBJ2-5, is EAGVVQSPRYKIIEKKQPVAFWCNPISGHNTLYWYLQNLGQGPELLIRYENEEAVDDSQLPKDRFSAERLKGVDSTLKIQPAELGDSAVYLCASNFGQGSQETQYFGPGTRLLVL.

V is TRBV6-1 and J is TRBJ1-2; D is possibly TRBD1 (6 bases). V shed 6 bases and J shed 2 bases, with 16 bases lying between them. Per the germline V gene, CDR1 is MNHNS and CDR2 is SASEGT. CDR3 length equals 15 residues. CDR3 sequence reads: CASRQNRAQNYGYTF. The DNA for the CDR3 is TGTGCCAGCAGACAAAACAGGGCTCAAAACTATGGCTACACCTTC.

This clonotype was observed many times. The rearrangement joins TRBV20-1 to TRBJ2-7; D is possibly TRBD1 or TRBD2 (5 bases each). Germline CDR1 and CDR2: DFQATT and SNEGSKA (reference sequence). Trimming stripped 6 bases from V and 4 bases from J, with 16 bases between. The length of the CDR3 is 13 residues. This chain's CDR3 is CSAALGTLYEQYF. In nucleotides, the CDR3 is TGCAGTGCCGCGCTAGGGACGTTGTACGAGCAGTACTTC.

The rearrangement links TRBV19 to TRBJ1-1, with 7 positions matching TRBD1. Germline CDR1 and CDR2: LNHDA and SQIVND (reference sequence). Trimming cost V 7 bases and J 2 bases; bases outside gene matches: 10. There are 15 residues in the CDR3. CDR3 sequence (DNA): TGTGCCAGTACCAACATTGGGACAGCCAACACTGAAGCTTTCTTT. This sequence encodes CASTNIGTANTEAFF. Combining the CDR3 with reference TRBV19 and TRBJ1-1 gives the whole variable domain DGGITQSPKYLFRKEGQNVTLSCEQNLNHDAMYWYRQDPGQGLRLIYYSQIVNDFQKGDIAEGYSVSREKKESFPLTVTSAQKNPTAFYLCASTNIGTANTEAFFGQGTRLTVV.

This clonotype has at least ten counts. The V gene is TRBV4-1, the J gene TRBJ1-6; D not resolved. Deletions cut 5 bases from V and 8 bases from J, with 10 bases between. This CDR3 has 13 amino acids. Germline lookup yields CDR1 MGHRA and CDR2 YSYEKL. The CDR3: CASSADGHSPLHF. DNA of the CDR3: TGCGCCAGCAGCGCGGACGGACATTCACCCCTCCACTTT.

Ten or more counts support this clonotype. This chain links TRBV24-1 with TRBJ2-2; weak D call: TRBD2 (6 bases). CDR3 length equals 13 residues. Trimming stripped 12 bases from V and 4 bases from J, with 14 bases between. Germline loops: CDR1 KGHDR, CDR2 SFDVKD. Written as DNA, the CDR3 is TGTGCCGCGGAGGGAGCGGGCACCGGGGAGCTGTTTTTT. Translating gives CAAEGAGTGELFF.

Ten or more counts support this clonotype. V gene TRBV19 combines with J gene TRBJ1-5, with a tentative D call TRBD1 (5 bases). Germline CDR1 LNHDA, CDR2 SQIVND (reference sequence). The CDR3 has 16 residues. V lost 7 bases, J lost 3 bases, and 19 bases lay in between. The CDR3 spells CASTPRGGRTNQPQHF. In DNA, the CDR3 is TGTGCCAGTACTCCTAGGGGCGGGCGTACCAATCAGCCCCAGCATTTT.

The table lists this clonotype with a few counts. The genes are TRBV7-2 and TRBJ2-7, with D possibly matching TRBD2 (6 bases). V lost 2 bases and J lost 4, with 12 bases in between. The CDR3 consists of 14 residues. Germline values: CDR1 SGHTA, CDR2 FQGNSA. This chain's CDR3 is CASSLIGTGYEQYF. The CDR3 bases are TGTGCCAGCAGCTTAATCGGGACTGGTTACGAGCAGTACTTC.

This clonotype was recorded at least ten times. The chain combines TRBV30 with TRBJ1-2, with TRBD1 identical over 8 bases. V lost 1 base to trimming and J lost 4 bases; unmatched junction nucleotides: 17. The germline gives CDR1 GTSNPN, CDR2 SVGIG (reference sequence). The CDR3 spans 18 residues. CDR3 sequence: CAWSEGEKDREFFYGYTF. Written as DNA, the CDR3 is TGTGCCTGGAGTGAGGGGGAGAAGGACAGGGAGTTCTTCTATGGCTACACCTTC.

This clonotype appeared a few times. The chain combines TRBV7-3 with TRBJ2-3; D call uncertain. Per germline, CDR1 SGHTA and CDR2 FQGTGA. The V end was cut by 3 bases, the J end by 10 bases, with 11 bases between. CDR3 length equals 12 residues. The CDR3 spells CASSFPGTPQYF. In nucleotides, the CDR3 is TGTGCCAGCAGCTTCCCCGGCACCCCGCAGTATTTT.

Ten or more counts support this clonotype. The gene calls are TRBV6-5 and TRBJ2-5, with D possibly matching TRBD1 (6 bases). The CDR3 length is 14 residues. V was pared by 6 bases and J by 3 bases, with 14 bases between. Germline V gives CDR1 MNHEY, CDR2 SVGAGI. The CDR3 nucleotides are TGTGCCAGCAGGGGGGAACAGGGAAAAGAGACCCAGTACTTC. The encoded protein is CASRGEQGKETQYF.

This clonotype was picked up many times. The J gene is TRBJ2-5, the V gene TRBV11-2; perhaps TRBD1 as D (6 bases). Germline-derived CDR1 and CDR2 are SGHAT and FQNNGV. V shed 1 base and J shed 5 bases, with 23 bases lying between them. This CDR3 comprises 18 residues. CDR3 sequence: CASSLVSAGAAGSETQYF. CDR3 nucleotide sequence: TGTGCCAGCAGCTTAGTGTCTGCAGGGGCCGCGGGTTCGGAGACCCAGTACTTC.

This clonotype appeared a few times. The chain is built from TRBV25-1 and TRBJ2-5; D possibly matches TRBD1 or TRBD2 (7 bases each). V lost 3 bases and J lost 5, with 16 bases in between. The V gene's germline CDR1 is MGHDK and CDR2 SYGVNS. CDR3 size: 15 residues. The CDR3 region is CASSDPSGGGETQYF. The CDR3 DNA reads as TGTGCCAGCAGTGACCCCTCAGGGGGAGGGGAGACCCAGTACTTC.

This clonotype occurred many times. This chain connects TRBV27 to TRBJ1-1; 7 bases agree with TRBD1. Germline CDR1 MNHEY, CDR2 SMNVEV (reference sequence). V lost 5 bases to trimming and J lost 4 bases; unmatched junction nucleotides: 7. This CDR3 is 14 amino acids long. The CDR3 loop reads CASSPWDSSTEAFF. For the CDR3, the DNA is TGTGCCAGCAGTCCGTGGGACAGTAGCACTGAAGCTTTCTTT.

This clonotype has ten or more counts. The chain uses TRBV12-5 and TRBJ1-2, with D uncertain. Between the trimmed V and J ends, which lost 1 base and 8 bases, there was a span of 5 bases. In germline, CDR1 is LGHNT, CDR2 FRNRAP. The CDR3 runs 11 residues. CDR3 in DNA: TGTGCTAGTGGTTTGGATAGAGGCTACACCTTC. Its protein is CASGLDRGYTF.

This clonotype was seen only a few times. The V and J genes are TRBV19 and TRBJ2-5, with TRBD1 matching over 8 bases. Germline-derived CDR1 and CDR2 are LNHDA and SQIVND (reference sequence). Unmatched junction bases numbered 5, after V lost 3 bases and J lost 5 bases. This CDR3 is 14 amino acids long. The CDR3: CASSMMTGVETQYF. In DNA, the CDR3 is TGTGCCAGTAGTATGATGACAGGGGTGGAGACCCAGTACTTC.

This clonotype has only one observation. The genes are TRBV12-3 or TRBV12-4 and TRBJ1-1; no clear D gene. This CDR3 has 16 residues. V lost 5 bases, J lost 4 bases, and 20 bases lay in between. The CDR3 DNA is TGTGCCAGCAGTCCAAACCCTTCGGTTCGAGGCACTGAAGCTTTCTTT. It specifies CASSPNPSVRGTEAFF.

In this sample, this clonotype turned up many times. V is TRBV2 and J is TRBJ2-7; D might be TRBD1 (6 bases). CDR1 and CDR2 (germline): SNHLY, FYNNEI. The CDR3 is 16 amino acids. Trimming stripped 6 bases from V and 0 bases from J, with 18 bases between. CDR3 sequence (DNA): TGTGCCAGCAGGGTGGATCTGTTAGGGGGCTCCTACGAGCAGTACTTC. Its protein is CASRVDLLGGSYEQYF.

This clonotype was counted at least ten times. The J gene is TRBJ1-1, the V gene TRBV15; D uncertain. The CDR3 consists of 13 residues. Trimming pared 1 base from V and 2 bases from J, leaving 5 bases between. Germline assignment: CDR1 LNHNV and CDR2 YYDKDF (reference sequence). This CDR3 is CATSRATNTEAFF. The CDR3 nucleotides are TGTGCCACCAGCAGAGCAACCAACACTGAAGCTTTCTTT.